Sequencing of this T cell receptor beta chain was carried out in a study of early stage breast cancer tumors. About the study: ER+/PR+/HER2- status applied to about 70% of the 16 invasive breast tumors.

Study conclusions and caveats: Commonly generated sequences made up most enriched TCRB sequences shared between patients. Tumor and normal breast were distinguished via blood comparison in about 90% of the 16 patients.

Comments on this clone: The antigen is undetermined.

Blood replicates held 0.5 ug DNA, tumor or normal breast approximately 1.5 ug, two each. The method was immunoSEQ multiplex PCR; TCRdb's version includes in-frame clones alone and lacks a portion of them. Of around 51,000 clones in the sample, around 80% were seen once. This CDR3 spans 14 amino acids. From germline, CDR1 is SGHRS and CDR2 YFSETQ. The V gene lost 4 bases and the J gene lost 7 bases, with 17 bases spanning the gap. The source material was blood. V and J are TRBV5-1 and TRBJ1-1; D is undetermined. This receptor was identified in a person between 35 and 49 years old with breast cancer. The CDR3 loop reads CASSPQPTAVEAFF. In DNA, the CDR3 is TGCGCCAGCAGCCCACAACCGACCGCAGTTGAAGCTTTCTTT.